In its sample, the clone carrying this T cell receptor (beta chain) was seen many times. The data were taken from a study of regulatory T cells in long-lasting Graves disease. Trimming removed 8 bases from V and 2 bases from J, with 12 bases in between. The germline V gene encodes CDR1 SGHAT and CDR2 FQNNGV. The CDR3 sequence is 14 residues long. According to the study, TCR beta libraries were built with iRepertoire HTBI primers and CDR3-region Arm-PCR. Using its own MiXCR run on the multiplex PCR reads, TCRdb lists one record per CDR3 protein. The table shows around 400,000 distinct CDR3 sequences, with 12% occurring only once. Indicated time point: newly diagnosed GD, antithyroid drugs for less than 3 months. PBMC RNA served as the TCR library source. The same data also went into a second study, on T cells in Graves' hyperthyroidism and ophthalmopathy. That publication notes: The HTBI primer set drove a first-round RT-PCR of the TCR CDR3. Using 13 V-J features, a model discriminated ophthalmopathy from stable hyperthyroidism.

Sequenced material: peripheral blood mononuclear cells (PBMCs), taken at new diagnosis, from a patient treated with antithyroid drugs. The TCR was taken from a woman younger than 30 with Graves disease. The chain employs TRBV11-2 and TRBJ2-2; D may correspond to TRBD1 or TRBD2 (5 bases each). The CDR3 protein is CASLRGLNTGELFF. The DNA of the CDR3 is TGTGCCAGCCTCCGGGGCCTAAACACCGGGGAGCTGTTTTTT.